The clone carrying this TCR beta chain has a handful of counts. No antigen is known for it. The sample comes from a study of blood T cells in healthy people across ages. Study in general: Per every two T cells, about one barcoded beta molecule was captured by template switching. The study, taken as a whole, reports: TCR beta diversity, measured per million T cells, fell in a roughly linear way with age. No one knew whether donors had CMV, which possibly confounded expanded clonotype changes. It was the long-lived donors that had more naive CD4+ cells and higher diversity than aged donors.

The CDR3 is made up of 14 amino acids. V was pared by 7 bases and J by 5 bases, with 17 bases between. Per the germline V gene, CDR1 is MNHNS and CDR2 is SASEGT. A J-beta primer mix and a sample-barcoded 5' primer were used in a second PCR of about 7 to 12 cycles. Using its own MiXCR run on the 5' RACE reads, TCRdb lists one record per CDR3 protein. The sample includes 1.5 million to 2 million distinct CDR3 sequences, about 32% of them seen just once. This TCR came from a woman aged 25 to 39 in good health. Specimen: blood. The chain couples TRBV6-1 to TRBJ2-5; D is uncertain. The CDR3, as DNA: TGTGCCAGCATAAAAACCCTGGTTGGGGAGACCCAGTACTTC. This translates into CASIKTLVGETQYF.